This entry lists 16 T cell receptor beta chains sequenced from one sample in a study of T cell repertoires in cytomegalovirus infection. From the reads, TCRdb called clonotypes with MiXCR, one entry per CDR3 protein. The profile shows some 180,000 distinct CDR3 sequences, about 21% of them singletons. The sample consisted of PBMCs. The receptor source for this set is a human donor in good health (CMV status not recorded). Some clones in this sample may be carry-over from other donors' samples.

This clonotype was found many times. This chain links TRBV7-2 with TRBJ2-3; TRBD2 matches at 7 bases. CDR1 and CDR2 from the germline V gene are SGHTA and FQGNSA. Trimming cost V 3 bases and J 6 bases; bases outside gene matches: 3. The CDR3 is 13 residues long. DNA of the CDR3: TGTGCCAGCAGCTTCCAAGCGGGGGATACGCAGTATTTT. It encodes CASSFQAGDTQYF.

The chain has TRBV30 and TRBJ1-3, with D hard to call. Germline V lookup: CDR1 GTSNPN, CDR2 SVGIG (reference sequence). The length of the CDR3 is 12 residues. The V end was cut by 4 bases, the J end by 3 bases, with 7 bases between. As DNA, the CDR3 is TGTGCCTGGATGGACGTTGGAAACACCATATATTTT. Its translation: CAWMDVGNTIYF.

This clonotype was found many times. This chain links TRBV28 with TRBJ2-1; the match to TRBD2 covers 12 bases. Germline CDR1 and CDR2: MDHEN and SYDVKM. The ends lost 4 bases at V and 8 bases at J; junction bases unmatched: 9. The CDR3 contains 16 residues. The CDR3 sequence is CASSSRTSGDSDEQFF. For the CDR3, the DNA is TGTGCCAGCAGTTCCAGGACTAGCGGGGACAGCGATGAGCAGTTCTTC.

This clonotype has ten or more counts. The chain has TRBV6-6 and TRBJ1-1; tentative D call: TRBD1 (6 bases). There are 15 residues in the CDR3. The V and J ends lost 6 bases and 0 bases respectively, with 14 bases between them. CDR1 and CDR2 from the germline V gene are MNHNY and SVGAGI (reference sequence). The CDR3 here is CASRPPGTLNTEAFF. The CDR3 DNA follows: TGTGCCAGCAGACCCCCCGGGACACTGAACACTGAAGCTTTCTTT.

The chain links TRBV6-2 or TRBV6-3 to TRBJ2-7; 9 nucleotides line up with TRBD2. The germline CDR1 and CDR2 sequences are MNHEY and SVGEGT. V trimming: 5 bases; J trimming: 2 bases; junction bases outside the gene matches: 4. The CDR3 has 14 amino acids. This CDR3 reads CASSIAGATYEQYF. CDR3 DNA: TGTGCCAGCAGTATAGCGGGAGCGACCTACGAGCAGTACTTC.

The chain combines TRBV27 with TRBJ2-5, with 8 bases aligning to TRBD2. V shed 5 bases, J shed 4 bases, and the junction held 9 bases outside the gene matches. The CDR3 contains 15 residues. In germline, CDR1 is MNHEY, CDR2 SMNVEV (reference sequence). Written as DNA, the CDR3 is TGTGCCAGCAGTCCCAGCGGGACTAGGGGAGAGACCCAGTACTTC. This gives the protein CASSPSGTRGETQYF.

This clonotype was found many times. The chain recombines TRBV11-1 with TRBJ1-6; D gene ambiguous. This CDR3 is built from 13 residues. V dropped 5 bases and J dropped 7 bases, with 9 bases sitting between them. CDR1 is SGHAT, CDR2 FQDESV, per germline (reference sequence). The CDR3 DNA is TGTGCCAGCAGCATTGGGTGGAATTCACCCCTCCACTTT. Its translation is CASSIGWNSPLHF.

This clonotype was found a few times. The V and J genes are TRBV2 and TRBJ1-3; D gene unclear. Trimming stripped 9 bases from V and 0 bases from J, with 12 bases between. This CDR3 has 14 residues. Germline CDR1 reads SNHLY; CDR2 reads FYNNEI. CDR3 loop: CASGTKVSGNTIYF. As DNA, the CDR3 is TGTGCCAGTGGTACGAAGGTCTCTGGAAACACCATATATTTT.

To note about this clonotype: This may be a read error, as it is one base from a much larger clone. This rearrangement joins TRBV12-3 or TRBV12-4 to TRBJ2-2; 9 positions agree with TRBD2. The J segment lost 7 bases and the V segment lost 6 bases, leaving 12 bases of the junction unmatched. The CDR3 runs 16 residues. The CDR3 bases are TGTGCCAGCAGCTCCATAGCGGGAGCGGCTAACGGGGAGCTGTTTTTT. This translates into CASSSIAGAANGELFF.

The chain is built from TRBV14 and TRBJ2-2; D not resolved. The germline CDR1 and CDR2 sequences are SGHDN and FVKESK. The CDR3 contains 15 residues. V gave up 1 base and J gave up 3 bases, with 9 bases separating them. CDR3 coding DNA: TGTGCCAGCAGCCAAGGACGGATTTACACCGGGGAGCTGTTTTTT. It yields the protein CASSQGRIYTGELFF.

This chain uses TRBV9 with TRBJ1-1; D is unresolved. The CDR3 has 15 residues. Looked up from germline, CDR1 is SGDLS and CDR2 is YYNGEE. V shed 0 bases and J shed 1 base, with 10 bases lying between them. The CDR3 DNA follows: TGTGCCAGCAGCGTAGGAAGCCTAGGGAACACTGAAGCTTTCTTT. It encodes CASSVGSLGNTEAFF.

In its sample, this clonotype was seen a few times. The V and J genes are TRBV20-1 and TRBJ2-4; D ambiguous. V lost 4 bases to trimming and J lost 6 bases, with 10 bases between them. Germline values: CDR1 DFQATT, CDR2 SNEGSKA (reference sequence). This CDR3 contains 12 residues. CDR3 in amino acids: CSANGLRNIQYF. The CDR3 bases are TGCAGTGCTAATGGGTTACGAAACATTCAGTACTTC.

This clonotype has just a few counts. Mismatch with germline at one junction end may stem from a read error. This rearrangement joins TRBV7-3 to TRBJ2-2; TRBD2 might be the D (6 bases). The CDR3 is 14 residues long. Germline assignment: CDR1 SGHTA and CDR2 FQGTGA. The CDR3, as DNA: TGTGCCACCAGCTTAGGGACTGGAACCGGGGAGCTGTTTTTT. Translated, it gives CATSLGTGTGELFF. Looking up the rest from reference TRBV7-3 and TRBJ2-2 gives the full variable domain: GAGVSQTPSNKVTEKGKYVELRCDPISGHTALYWYRQSLGQGPEFLIYFQGTGAADDSGLPNDRFFAVRPEGSVSTLKIQRTERGDSAVYLCATSLGTGTGELFFGEGSRLTVL.

This clonotype was counted ten times or more. V gene TRBV12-5 combines with J gene TRBJ2-1, with D perhaps matching TRBD1 (5 bases). CDR1 is LGHNT, CDR2 FRNRAP, per germline. V shed 2 bases and J shed 6 bases, with 11 bases lying between them. The CDR3 totals 14 residues. This CDR3 reads CASGLPFTGNEQFF. CDR3 bases: TGTGCTAGTGGTTTGCCCTTCACAGGCAATGAGCAGTTCTTC. Variable domain in full (rest from reference TRBV12-5 and TRBJ2-1): DARVTQTPRHKVTEMGQEVTMRCQPILGHNTVFWYRQTMMQGLELLAYFRNRAPLDDSGMPKDRFSAEMPDATLATLKIQPSEPRDSAVYFCASGLPFTGNEQFFGPGTRLTVL.

CDR3 sequence (DNA): TGTGCCAGCAGTGTAACAGGGACTGATGGCTACACCTTC. Its protein is CASSVTGTDGYTF. The genes are TRBV6-1 and TRBJ1-2; possible D gene TRBD1, 6 bases. CDR1 and CDR2 (germline): MNHNS, SASEGT. V was pared by 4 bases and J by 6 bases, with 12 bases between. CDR3 length: 13 residues.

This clonotype was counted many times. The rearrangement uses TRBV11-3 and TRBJ2-5; 11 positions match TRBD2. The germline V gene has CDR1 SGHNT and CDR2 YENEEA. The V gene end was trimmed by 5 bases and the J gene end by 2 bases; junction bases not matched to a gene: 4. This CDR3 region has 15 residues. CDR3 in DNA: TGTGCCAGCAGCCTCGGGACTAGCGGTCAAGAGACCCAGTACTTC. Translation: CASSLGTSGQETQYF.